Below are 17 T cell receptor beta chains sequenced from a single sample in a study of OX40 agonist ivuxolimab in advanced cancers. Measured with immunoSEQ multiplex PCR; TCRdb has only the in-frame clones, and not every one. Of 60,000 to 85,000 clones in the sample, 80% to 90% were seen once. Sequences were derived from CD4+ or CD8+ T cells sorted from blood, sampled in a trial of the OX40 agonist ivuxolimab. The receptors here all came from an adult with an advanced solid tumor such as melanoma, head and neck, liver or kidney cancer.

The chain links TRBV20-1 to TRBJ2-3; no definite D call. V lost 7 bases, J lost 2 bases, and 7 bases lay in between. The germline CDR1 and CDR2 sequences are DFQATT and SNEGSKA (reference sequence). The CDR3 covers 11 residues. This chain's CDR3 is CSVFDTDTQYF. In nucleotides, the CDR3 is TGCAGTGTGTTCGACACAGATACGCAGTATTTT.

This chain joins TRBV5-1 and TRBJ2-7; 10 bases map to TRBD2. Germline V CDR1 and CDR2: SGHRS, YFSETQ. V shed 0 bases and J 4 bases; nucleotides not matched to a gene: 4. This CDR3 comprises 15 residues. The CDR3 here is CASSLGLAGGYEQYF. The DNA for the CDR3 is TGCGCCAGCAGCTTGGGGTTAGCGGGAGGTTACGAGCAGTACTTC.

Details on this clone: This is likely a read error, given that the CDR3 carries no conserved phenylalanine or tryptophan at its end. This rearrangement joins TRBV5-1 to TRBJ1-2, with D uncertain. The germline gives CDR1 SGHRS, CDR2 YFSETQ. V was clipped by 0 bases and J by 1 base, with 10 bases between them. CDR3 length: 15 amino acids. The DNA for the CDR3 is TGCGCCAGCAGCTTGGCCGCAGGCGTTAACTATGGCTACACCTCC. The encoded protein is CASSLAAGVNYGYTS.

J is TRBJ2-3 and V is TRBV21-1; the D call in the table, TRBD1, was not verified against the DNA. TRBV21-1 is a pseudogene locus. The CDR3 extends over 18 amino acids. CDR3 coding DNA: TGTGCCAGCAGCACGGAGAGTTGGCGGGGACAGGGGGCAGATACGCAGTATTTT. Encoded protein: CASSTESWRGQGADTQYF.

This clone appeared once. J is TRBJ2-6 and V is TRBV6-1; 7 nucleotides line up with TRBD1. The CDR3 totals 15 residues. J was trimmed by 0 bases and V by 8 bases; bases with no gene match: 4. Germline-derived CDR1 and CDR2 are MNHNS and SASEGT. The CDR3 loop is CASGQVSSGANVLTF. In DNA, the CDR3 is TGTGCCAGCGGACAGGTGTCCTCTGGGGCCAACGTCCTGACTTTC.

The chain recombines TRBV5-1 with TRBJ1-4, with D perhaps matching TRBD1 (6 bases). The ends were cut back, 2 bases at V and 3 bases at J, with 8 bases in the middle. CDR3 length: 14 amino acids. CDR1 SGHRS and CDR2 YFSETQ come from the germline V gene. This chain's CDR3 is CASSLGGSNEKLFF. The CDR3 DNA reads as TGCGCCAGCAGCTTAGGGGGGTCTAATGAAAAACTGTTTTTT.

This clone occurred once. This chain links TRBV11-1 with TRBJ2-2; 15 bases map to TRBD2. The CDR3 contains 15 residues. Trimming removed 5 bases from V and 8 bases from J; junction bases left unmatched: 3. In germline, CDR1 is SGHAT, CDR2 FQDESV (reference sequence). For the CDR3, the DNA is TGTGCCAGCAGCCGGACTAGCGGGAGGGCTGGGGAGCTGTTTTTT. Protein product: CASSRTSGRAGELFF.

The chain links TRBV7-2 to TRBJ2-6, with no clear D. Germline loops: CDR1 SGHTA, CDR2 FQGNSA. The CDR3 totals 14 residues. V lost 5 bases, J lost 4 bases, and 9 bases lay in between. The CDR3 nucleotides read TGTGCCAGCAGCAAACCAGGCGGGGCCAACGTCCTGACTTTC. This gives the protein CASSKPGGANVLTF. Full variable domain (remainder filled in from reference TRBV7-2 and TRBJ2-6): GAGVSQSPSNKVTEKGKDVELRCDPISGHTALYWYRQSLGQGLEFLIYFQGNSAPDKSGLPSDRFSAERTGGSVSTLTIQRTQQEDSAVYLCASSKPGGANVLTFGAGSRLTVL.

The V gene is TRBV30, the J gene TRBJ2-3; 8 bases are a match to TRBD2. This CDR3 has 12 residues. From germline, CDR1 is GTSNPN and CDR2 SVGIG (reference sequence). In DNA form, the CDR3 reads TGTGCGAAGCGGGAGAGCGCAGATACGCAGTATTTT. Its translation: CAKRESADTQYF. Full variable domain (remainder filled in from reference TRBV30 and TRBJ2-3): SQTIHQWPATLVQPVGSPLSLECTVEGTSNPNLYWYRQAAGRGLQLLFYSVGIGQISSEVPQNLSASRPQDRQFILSSKKLLLSDSGFYLCAKRESADTQYFGPGTRLTVL.

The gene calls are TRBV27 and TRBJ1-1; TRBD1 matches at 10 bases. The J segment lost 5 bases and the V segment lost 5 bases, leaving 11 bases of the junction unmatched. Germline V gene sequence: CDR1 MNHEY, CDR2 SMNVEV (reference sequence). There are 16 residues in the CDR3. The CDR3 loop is CASSLFRTGGSTEAFF. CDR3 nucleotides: TGTGCCAGCAGTCTCTTCCGGACAGGGGGGAGTACTGAAGCTTTCTTT.

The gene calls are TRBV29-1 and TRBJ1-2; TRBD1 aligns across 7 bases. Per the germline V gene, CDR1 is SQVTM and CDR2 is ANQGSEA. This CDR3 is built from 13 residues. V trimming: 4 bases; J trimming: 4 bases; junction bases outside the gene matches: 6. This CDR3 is CSVGLTGLYGYTF. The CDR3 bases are TGCAGCGTTGGACTGACAGGGCTCTATGGCTACACCTTC.

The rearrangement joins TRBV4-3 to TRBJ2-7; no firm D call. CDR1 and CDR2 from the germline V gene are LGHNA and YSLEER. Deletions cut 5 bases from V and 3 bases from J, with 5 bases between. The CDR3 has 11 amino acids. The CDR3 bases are TGCGCCAGCAGCTCTCGCTACGAGCAGTACTTC. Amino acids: CASSSRYEQYF.

This CDR3 reads CASSEGLAGAYEQYF. The DNA of the CDR3 is TGTGCCAGCAGTGAGGGACTAGCGGGAGCGTACGAGCAGTACTTC. The genes are TRBV6-1 and TRBJ2-7; 14 bases fit TRBD2. Germline lookup yields CDR1 MNHNS and CDR2 SASEGT. CDR3 length: 15 residues. V lost 3 bases and J lost 4; bases outside the gene matches: 2.

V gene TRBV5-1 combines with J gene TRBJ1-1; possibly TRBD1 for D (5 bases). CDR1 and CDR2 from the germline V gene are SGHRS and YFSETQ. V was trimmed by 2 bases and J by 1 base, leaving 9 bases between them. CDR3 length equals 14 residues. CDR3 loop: CASSLGHPNTEAFF. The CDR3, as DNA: TGCGCCAGCAGCTTAGGACACCCGAACACTGAAGCTTTCTTT.

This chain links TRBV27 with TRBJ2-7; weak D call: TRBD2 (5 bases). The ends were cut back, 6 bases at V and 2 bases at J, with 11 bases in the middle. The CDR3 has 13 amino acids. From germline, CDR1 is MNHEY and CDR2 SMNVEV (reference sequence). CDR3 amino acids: CASSRGNPYEQYF. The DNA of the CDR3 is TGTGCCAGCAGCCGAGGGAACCCCTACGAGCAGTACTTC.

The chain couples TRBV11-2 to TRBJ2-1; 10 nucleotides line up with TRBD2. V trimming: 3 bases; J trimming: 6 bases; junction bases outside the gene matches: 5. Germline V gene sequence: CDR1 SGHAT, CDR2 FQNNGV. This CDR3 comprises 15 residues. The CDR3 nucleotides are TGTGCCAGCAGCTTGTCAGCGGGAGGGGGCAATGAGCAGTTCTTC. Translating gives CASSLSAGGGNEQFF. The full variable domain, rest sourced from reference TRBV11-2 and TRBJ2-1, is EAGVAQSPRYKIIEKRQSVAFWCNPISGHATLYWYQQILGQGPKLLIQFQNNGVVDDSQLPKDRFSAERLKGVDSTLKIQPAKLEDSAVYLCASSLSAGGGNEQFFGPGTRLTVL.

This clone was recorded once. CDR3 residues: CASRETGGSGNTIYF. The CDR3, as DNA: TGTGCCAGCAGGGAGACAGGGGGGTCGGGAAACACCATATATTTT. V gene TRBV2 combines with J gene TRBJ1-3, with 9 positions matching TRBD1. The V segment lost 6 bases and the J segment 4 bases; nucleotides outside the gene matches: 7. Germline V gene sequence: CDR1 SNHLY, CDR2 FYNNEI. This CDR3 is built from 15 residues.